One and the same sample provided the 9 T cell receptor beta chains below, sequenced in a study of glioma-infiltrating T cells after dendritic cell vaccination. The protocol was immunoSEQ multiplex PCR, while the TCRdb copy is restricted to in-frame clones and leaves out a portion. The table has around 96,000 clones, around 80% seen once. This specimen consisted of blood, obtained before dendritic cell vaccination. The receptors were sampled from a human donor with glioblastoma.

This clone came up once. The chain recombines TRBV15 with TRBJ2-3; 12 nucleotides align to TRBD2. CDR1 and CDR2 (germline): LNHNV, YYDKDF (reference sequence). V lost 1 base to trimming and J lost 4 bases; unmatched junction nucleotides: 3. This CDR3 comprises 16 residues. Written as DNA, the CDR3 is TGTGCCACCAGCAGAGTACTAGCGGGAGGTTCAGATACGCAGTATTTT. This sequence encodes CATSRVLAGGSDTQYF.

The V gene is TRBV28, the J gene TRBJ1-5; D unclear. Per germline, CDR1 MDHEN and CDR2 SYDVKM. V lost 8 bases, J lost 1 base, and 18 bases lay in between. CDR3 length equals 16 residues. The CDR3, as DNA: TGTGCCAGCCCCACCCAAAATTCGGGAAGCAATCAGCCCCAGCATTTT. Translating gives CASPTQNSGSNQPQHF.

This sequence joins TRBV6-1 and TRBJ1-5, with 7 nucleotides matching TRBD1. The CDR3 loop spans 14 amino acids. The J segment lost 7 bases and the V segment lost 5 bases, leaving 8 bases of the junction unmatched. Germline CDR1 MNHNS, CDR2 SASEGT. Written as DNA, the CDR3 is TGTGCCAGCAGTCTTACAGGGGTTGAGCAGCCCCAGCATTTT. Its protein product is CASSLTGVEQPQHF.

The chain combines TRBV10-2 with TRBJ1-2; D gene ambiguous. Germline V gives CDR1 WSHSY, CDR2 SAAADI. Trimming left V 0 bases short and J 4 bases short, with 9 bases between. CDR3 size: 14 residues. The CDR3 DNA follows: TGCGCCAGCAGTGAGTCGCCGACTCTCTATGGCTACACCTTC. Amino acid sequence: CASSESPTLYGYTF.

To note about this clone: The junction and the germline gene differ at one end; a read error may be behind it. V and J are TRBV9 and TRBJ2-1, with TRBD2 as a possible D gene (6 bases). The V gene's germline CDR1 is SGDLS and CDR2 YYNGEE. The CDR3 extends over 17 amino acids. This CDR3 is CASSERDSLLPYNEQFF. The CDR3 coding sequence is TGTGCCAGCAGCGAGAGGGACTCCCTACTACCTTACAATGAACAGTTCTTC.

The chain joins TRBV4-3 to TRBJ2-3; TRBD2 matches 7 bases. In germline, CDR1 is LGHNA, CDR2 YSLEER. Trimming at V came to 8 bases and at J to 4 bases, leaving 12 bases not matched to a gene. The CDR3 is 15 amino acids. CDR3 nucleotides: TGCGCCAGCCAGATTGGGGGGGGAGACGCAGATACGCAGTATTTT. It encodes CASQIGGGDADTQYF.

The chain is built from TRBV7-9 and TRBJ1-1, with a possible D match to TRBD1 (5 bases). The CDR3 has 15 residues. The germline V gene encodes CDR1 SEHNR and CDR2 FQNEAQ (reference sequence). Trimming took off 5 bases at V and 5 bases at J, with 18 bases between the two ends. The CDR3 loop reads CASSRRGLVSTEAFF. The CDR3 nucleotides are TGTGCCAGCAGCCGAAGGGGCTTGGTAAGTACTGAAGCTTTCTTT.

A single count supports this clone. V is TRBV7-8 and J is TRBJ1-1; perhaps TRBD1 as D (5 bases). V lost 11 bases and J 4 bases, leaving 20 bases between the germline ends. Germline assignment: CDR1 SGHVS and CDR2 FQNEAQ. CDR3 length equals 14 residues. The CDR3 DNA reads TGTGCCGTAGGGGACTTATTTTTAGGCACTGAAGCTTTCTTT. It encodes CAVGDLFLGTEAFF. Supplemented by reference TRBV7-8 and TRBJ1-1, the full variable domain reads GAGVSQSPRYKVAKRGQDVALRCDPISGHVSLFWYQQALGQGPEFLTYFQNEAQLDKSGLPSDRFFAERPEGSVSTLKIQRTQQEDSAVYLCAVGDLFLGTEAFFGQGTRLTVV.

This rearrangement joins TRBV5-8 to TRBJ1-2; TRBD1 is a possible D gene (6 bases). Trimming pared 0 bases from V and 8 bases from J, leaving 14 bases between. CDR1 is SGHTS and CDR2 is YDEGEE in the germline V gene. There are 14 residues in the CDR3. This CDR3 reads CASSLGAGTSGYTF. CDR3 sequence (DNA): TGTGCCAGCAGCTTGGGAGCCGGGACATCCGGCTACACCTTC.